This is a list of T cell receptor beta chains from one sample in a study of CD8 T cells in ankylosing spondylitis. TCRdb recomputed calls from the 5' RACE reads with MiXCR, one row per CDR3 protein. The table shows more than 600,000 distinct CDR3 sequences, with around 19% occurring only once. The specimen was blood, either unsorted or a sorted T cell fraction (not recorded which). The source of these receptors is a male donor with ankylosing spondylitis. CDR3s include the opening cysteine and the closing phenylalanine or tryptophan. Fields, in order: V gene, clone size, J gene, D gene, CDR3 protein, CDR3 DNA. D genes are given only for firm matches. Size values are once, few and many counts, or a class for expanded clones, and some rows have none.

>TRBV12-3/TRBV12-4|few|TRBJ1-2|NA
CASSLALGGEGYTF
TGTGCCAGCAGTTTAGCGCTTGGGGGTGAGGGCTACACCTTC
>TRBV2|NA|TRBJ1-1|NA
CASNPQGRGHTEAFF
TGTGCCAGTAATCCCCAGGGAAGGGGACACACTGAAGCTTTCTTT
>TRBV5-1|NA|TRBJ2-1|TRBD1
CASSLLAGGSSSYNEQFF
TGCGCCAGCAGCTTGTTGGCAGGGGGCTCAAGCTCCTACAATGAGCAGTTCTTC
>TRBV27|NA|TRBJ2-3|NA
CASSLSWFDTDTQYF
TGTGCCAGCAGTTTATCTTGGTTCGACACAGATACGCAGTATTTT
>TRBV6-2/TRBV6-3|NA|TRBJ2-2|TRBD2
CASSYPPSGSHGTGELFF
TGTGCCAGCAGTTACCCCCCTAGCGGGAGCCATGGAACCGGGGAGCTGTTTTTT
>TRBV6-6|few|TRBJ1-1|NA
CVSAQTNTEAFF
TGTGTCAGCGCACAGACCAACACTGAAGCTTTCTTT
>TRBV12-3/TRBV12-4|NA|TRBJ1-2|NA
CASSFKRAVYGYTF
TGTGCCAGCAGTTTTAAGAGGGCAGTCTATGGCTACACCTTC
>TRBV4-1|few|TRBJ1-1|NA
CASSQWAEVGQEAFF
TGCGCCAGCAGCCAATGGGCCGAGGTGGGTCAGGAAGCTTTCTTT
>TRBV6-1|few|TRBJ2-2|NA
CASSPRQSGTGELFF
TGTGCCAGCAGCCCCCGACAGTCGGGCACCGGGGAGCTGTTTTTT
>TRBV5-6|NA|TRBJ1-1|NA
CASSFWTHNTEAFF
TGTGCCAGCAGCTTTTGGACCCATAACACTGAAGCTTTCTTT
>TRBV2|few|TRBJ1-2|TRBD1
CASLPGRQGSGYTF
TGTGCCAGCCTTCCGGGACGACAGGGTAGTGGCTACACCTTC
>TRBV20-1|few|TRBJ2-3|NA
CSARGQGIGTDTQYF
TGCAGTGCTAGAGGGCAGGGGATTGGCACAGATACGCAGTATTTT
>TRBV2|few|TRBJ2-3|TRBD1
CASSEIVFGTATDTQYF
TGTGCCAGCAGTGAAATTGTGTTTGGGACAGCCACGGATACGCAGTATTTT
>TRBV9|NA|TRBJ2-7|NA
CASSVGGTPPQYF
TGTGCCAGCAGCGTAGGTGGGACCCCGCCGCAGTACTTC
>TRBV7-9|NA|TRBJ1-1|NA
CASNPGYENPEAFF
TGTGCCAGCAACCCCGGTTATGAGAACCCTGAAGCTTTCTTT
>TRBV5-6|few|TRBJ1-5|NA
CASSRGFSLNQPQHF
TGTGCCAGCAGTCGCGGGTTCTCCTTAAATCAGCCCCAGCATTTT
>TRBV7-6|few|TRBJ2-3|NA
CASSLDLVADTQYF
TGTGCCAGCAGCTTAGACCTAGTTGCAGATACGCAGTATTTT
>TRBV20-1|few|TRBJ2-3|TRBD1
CSARGDSSTDTQYF
TGCAGTGCTAGAGGGGACAGCAGCACAGATACGCAGTATTTT
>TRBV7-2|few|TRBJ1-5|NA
CASSLILGAGNQPQHF
TGTGCCAGCAGCTTAATCCTAGGGGCGGGAAATCAGCCCCAGCATTTT
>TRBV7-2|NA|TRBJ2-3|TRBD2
CASSLGSGLETDTQYF
TGTGCCAGCAGCTTAGGATCGGGACTAGAAACAGATACGCAGTATTTT
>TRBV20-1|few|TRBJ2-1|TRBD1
CSAREFWDRSYNEQFF
TGCAGTGCTAGAGAGTTTTGGGACAGGTCCTACAATGAGCAGTTCTTC
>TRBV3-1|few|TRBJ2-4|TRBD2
CASSQDFLAGNIQYF
TGTGCCAGCAGCCAAGATTTTCTAGCGGGAAACATTCAGTACTTC
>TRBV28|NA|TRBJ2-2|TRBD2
CASSQWTGLADTGELFF
TGTGCCAGCAGCCAGTGGACGGGACTAGCAGACACCGGGGAGCTGTTTTTT
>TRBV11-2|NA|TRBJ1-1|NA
CASSEGRGARMNTEAFF
TGTGCCAGCAGCGAGGGACGAGGGGCGCGGATGAACACTGAAGCTTTCTTT
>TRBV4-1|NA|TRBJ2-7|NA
CASSQEGWGVQEPEQYF
TGCGCCAGCAGCCAAGAAGGTTGGGGCGTTCAGGAGCCCGAGCAGTACTTC
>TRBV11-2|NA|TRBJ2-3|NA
CASSLGYLTATTSTDTQYF
TGTGCCAGCAGCTTAGGATATCTCACCGCCACCACTAGCACAGATACGCAGTATTTT
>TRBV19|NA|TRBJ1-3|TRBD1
CASSHDRDRLGNTIYF
TGTGCCAGTAGCCACGATCGGGACAGACTTGGAAACACCATATATTTT
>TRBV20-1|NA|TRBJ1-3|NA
CSARDKRDTDSGNTIYF
TGCAGTGCTAGAGATAAACGGGACACAGACTCTGGAAACACCATATATTTT
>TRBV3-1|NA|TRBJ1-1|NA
CASSQHDPNTEAFF
TGTGCCAGCAGCCAACACGACCCGAACACTGAAGCTTTCTTT
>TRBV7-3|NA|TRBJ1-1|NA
CASSSQPNTEAFF
TGTGCCAGCAGCTCCCAGCCGAACACTGAAGCTTTCTTT
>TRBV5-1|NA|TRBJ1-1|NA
CASSLVVGPSEAFF
TGCGCCAGCAGCTTGGTTGTGGGCCCGTCTGAAGCTTTCTTT
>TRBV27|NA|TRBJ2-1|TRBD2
CASSWTSGAWGEQFF
TGTGCCAGCAGTTGGACTAGCGGGGCTTGGGGGGAGCAGTTCTTC
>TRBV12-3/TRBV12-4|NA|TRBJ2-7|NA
CASSLPGPVGSYEQYF
TGTGCCAGCAGTTTACCGGGGCCAGTAGGGTCCTACGAGCAGTACTTC
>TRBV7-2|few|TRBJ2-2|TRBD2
CASSLGLAGVWLFF
TGTGCCAGCAGCTTAGGTCTAGCGGGAGTTTGGCTGTTTTTT
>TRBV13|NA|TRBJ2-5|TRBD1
CASTGRNRGIETQYF
TGTGCCAGCACGGGAAGGAACAGGGGGATCGAGACCCAGTACTTC
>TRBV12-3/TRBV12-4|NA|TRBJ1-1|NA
CASSPDRQNTEAFF
TGTGCCAGCAGTCCCGACAGGCAGAACACTGAAGCTTTCTTT
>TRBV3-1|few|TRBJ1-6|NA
CASRPWTTVADDNSPLHF
TGTGCCAGCAGACCGTGGACCACAGTGGCCGACGATAATTCACCCCTCCACTTT
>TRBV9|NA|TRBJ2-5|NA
CASSVEEGGETQYF
TGTGCCAGCAGCGTAGAGGAGGGGGGAGAGACCCAGTACTTC
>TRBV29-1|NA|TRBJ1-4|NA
CSVRTEREKLFF
TGCAGCGTCCGAACCGAGCGGGAAAAACTGTTTTTT
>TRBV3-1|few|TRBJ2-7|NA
CASSLKPDYYEQYF
TGTGCCAGCAGCCTAAAACCGGATTACTACGAGCAGTACTTC
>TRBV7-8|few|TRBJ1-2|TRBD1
CASSLGGLTGTGFGYTF
TGTGCCAGCAGCTTAGGGGGTCTAACCGGGACAGGGTTCGGCTACACCTTC